This TCR beta chain was identified during a study of CD8 T cells in Susac syndrome. Control patients had untreated stable or active relapsing-remitting multiple sclerosis by revised McDonald criteria. TEMRA cells were FACS-enriched and CD8+ and CD4+ T cells negatively isolated. The authors reverse transcribed roughly 0.5 to 1 ug RNA with random hexamers. The method of amplification for TCR beta CDR3 was immunoSEQ multiplex PCR, covering 54 Vbeta and 13 Jbeta. TCRdb re-derived calls from the immunoSEQ multiplex PCR reads in MiXCR, one entry per CDR3 protein. Among about 180,000 distinct CDR3 sequences listed, 90% to 96% were seen once. V lost 4 bases to trimming and J lost 4 bases; unmatched junction nucleotides: 12. This CDR3 is built from 15 residues. CDR1 is DFQATT and CDR2 is SNEGSKA in the germline V gene (reference sequence).

Specimen: CD4+ T cells from PBMCs. The sequence derives from a human donor with multiple sclerosis. The chain employs TRBV20-1 and TRBJ2-7; 8 positions match TRBD1. For the CDR3, the DNA is TGCAGTGCTATTTTTCCCGGACAGGGCCGTTACGAGCAGTACTTC. Amino acid sequence: CSAIFPGQGRYEQYF.